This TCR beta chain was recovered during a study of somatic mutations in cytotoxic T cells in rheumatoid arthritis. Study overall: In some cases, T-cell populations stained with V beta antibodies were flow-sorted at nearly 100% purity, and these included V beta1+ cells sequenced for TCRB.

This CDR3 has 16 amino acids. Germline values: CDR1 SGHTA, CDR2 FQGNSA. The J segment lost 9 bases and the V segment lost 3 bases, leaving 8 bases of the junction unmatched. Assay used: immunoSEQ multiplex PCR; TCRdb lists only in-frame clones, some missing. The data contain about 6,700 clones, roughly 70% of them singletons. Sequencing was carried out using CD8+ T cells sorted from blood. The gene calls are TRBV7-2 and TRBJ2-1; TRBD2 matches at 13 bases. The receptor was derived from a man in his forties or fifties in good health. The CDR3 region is CASSFLLAGGPIEQFF. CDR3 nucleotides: TGTGCCAGCAGCTTTTTACTAGCGGGAGGGCCTATTGAGCAGTTCTTC. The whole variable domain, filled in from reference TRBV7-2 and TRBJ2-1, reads GAGVSQSPSNKVTEKGKDVELRCDPISGHTALYWYRQSLGQGLEFLIYFQGNSAPDKSGLPSDRFSAERTGGSVSTLTIQRTQQEDSAVYLCASSFLLAGGPIEQFFGPGTRLTVL.